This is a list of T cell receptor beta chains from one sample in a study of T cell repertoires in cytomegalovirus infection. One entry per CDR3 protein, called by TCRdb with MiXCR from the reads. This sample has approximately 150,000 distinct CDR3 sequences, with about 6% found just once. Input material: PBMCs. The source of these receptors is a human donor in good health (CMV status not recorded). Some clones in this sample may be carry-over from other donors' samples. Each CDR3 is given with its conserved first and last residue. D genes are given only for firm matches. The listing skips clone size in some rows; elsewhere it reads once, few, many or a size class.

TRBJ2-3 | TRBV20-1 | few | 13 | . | TGCAGTGCTAGGGGGGGGCCGAGGGATACGCAGTATTTT | CSARGGPRDTQYF
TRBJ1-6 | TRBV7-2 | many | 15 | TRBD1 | TGTGCCAGCAGTCCAAACGCAGGGGGCAGTTCACCCCTCCACTTT | CASSPNAGGSSPLHF
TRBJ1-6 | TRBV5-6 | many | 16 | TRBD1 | TGTGCCAGCAGCACGGGGACAGGGGGCAGGAATTCACCCCTCCACTTT | CASSTGTGGRNSPLHF
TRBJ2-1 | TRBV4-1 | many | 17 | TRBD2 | TGCGCCAGCAGCCAAGATCCCCCGGGCGGGGGGGACAATGAGCAGTTCTTC | CASSQDPPGGGDNEQFF
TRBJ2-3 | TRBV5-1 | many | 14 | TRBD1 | TGCGCCAGCAGCTCGGGACAGGGGCCAGATACGCAGTATTTT | CASSSGQGPDTQYF
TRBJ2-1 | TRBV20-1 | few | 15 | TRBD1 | TGCAGTGCTAGACCGGACAGGGGGCTCTACAATGAGCAGTTCTTC | CSARPDRGLYNEQFF
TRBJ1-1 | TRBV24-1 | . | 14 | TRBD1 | TGTGCCACCAGTGATGATGGGACAGCCTCTGAAGCTTTCTTT | CATSDDGTASEAFF
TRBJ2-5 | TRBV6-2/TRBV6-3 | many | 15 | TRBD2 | TGTGCCAGCAGCTCCGGGGGGGCAGAGGAAGAGACCCAGTACTTC | CASSSGGAEEETQYF
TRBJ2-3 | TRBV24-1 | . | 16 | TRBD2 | TGTGCCACCAGTGATTCACTAGCGGGGGGGCCGGATACGCAGTATTTT | CATSDSLAGGPDTQYF
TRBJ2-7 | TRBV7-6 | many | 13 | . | TGTGCCAGCAGCTTATCCAGGACGGGCGAGCAGTACTTC | CASSLSRTGEQYF
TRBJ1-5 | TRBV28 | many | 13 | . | TGTGCCAGCAGATCCAGGGGCAATCAGCCCCAGCATTTT | CASRSRGNQPQHF
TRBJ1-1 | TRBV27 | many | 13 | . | TGTGCCAGCAGTTACGCAGGGAGCACTGAAGCTTTCTTT | CASSYAGSTEAFF
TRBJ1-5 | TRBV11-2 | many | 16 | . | TGTGCCAGCAGCTTGGGTGGCAGCTCTAGCAATCAGCCCCAGCATTTT | CASSLGGSSSNQPQHF
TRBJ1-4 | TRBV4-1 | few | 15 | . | TGCGCCAGCAGCCACAGGGACGGAACGGATAGGAAACTGTTTTTT | CASSHRDGTDRKLFF
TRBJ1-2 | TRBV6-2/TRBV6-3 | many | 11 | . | TGTGCCAGCGGGCAGACTTATGGCTACACCTTC | CASGQTYGYTF
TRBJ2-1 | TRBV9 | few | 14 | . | TGTGCCAGCAGCGTAGCAACGGGGAACAATGAGCAGTTCTTC | CASSVATGNNEQFF
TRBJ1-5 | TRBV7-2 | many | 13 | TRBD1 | TGTGCCAGCAGCTCACAACTGGGACAGTCCCAGCATTTT | CASSSQLGQSQHF
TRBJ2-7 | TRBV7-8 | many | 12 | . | TGTGCCAGCAGCTCCTCGGCGACACCGCGGTACTTC | CASSSSATPRYF
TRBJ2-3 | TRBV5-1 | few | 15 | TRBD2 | TGCGCCAGCAGCCCCGGGACTAGAGCCACAGATACGCAGTATTTT | CASSPGTRATDTQYF
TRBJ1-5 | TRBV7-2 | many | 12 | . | TGTGCCAGCAGCCCCCCTCGCGGCCCCAAGCATTTT | CASSPPRGPKHF
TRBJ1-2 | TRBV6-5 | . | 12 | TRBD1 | TGTGCCACATACAGGGGCGACTATGGCTACACCTTC | CATYRGDYGYTF
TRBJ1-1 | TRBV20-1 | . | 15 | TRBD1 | TGCAGTGCTAGTTCCGGCAGGGGGCTCCGCACTGAAGCTTTCTTT | CSASSGRGLRTEAFF
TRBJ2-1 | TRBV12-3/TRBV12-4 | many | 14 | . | TGTGCCAGCAGTGCCTCGCGGGCTTTCAATGAGCAGTTCTTC | CASSASRAFNEQFF
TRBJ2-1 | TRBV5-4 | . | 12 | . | TGTGCCAGCACGGACGAGGGCAATGAGCAGTTCTTC | CASTDEGNEQFF
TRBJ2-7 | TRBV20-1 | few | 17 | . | TGCAGTGCTACCCTCGTCACCCCAGGGGTCAGCTCCTACGAGCAGTACTTC | CSATLVTPGVSSYEQYF